These 13 T cell receptor beta chains originate from one sample sequenced in a study of blood T cell repertoires in COVID-19. Profiling relied on immunoSEQ multiplex PCR, and the TCRdb table lists in-frame clones only, not all of them. The repertoire holds approximately 300,000 clones, with around 87% as singletons. The sequenced sample consisted of PBMCs or T cells enriched from blood (not recorded which). Every receptor here comes from a woman in her twenties or thirties who had recovered from COVID-19.

This clone was counted a few times. The chain couples TRBV18 to TRBJ1-1; D not certain. Per the germline V gene, CDR1 is KGHSH and CDR2 is LQKENI. The germline V and J ends were trimmed by 0 bases and 4 bases, with 18 bases remaining between them. CDR3 size: 17 residues. For the CDR3, the DNA is TGTGCCAGCTCACCACCCTCTGGACGGGAGGTGAGCACTGAAGCTTTCTTT. Its translation is CASSPPSGREVSTEAFF.

J is TRBJ2-3 and V is TRBV11-2, with D perhaps TRBD2 (5 bases). V dropped 5 bases and J dropped 5 bases, with 11 bases sitting between them. CDR1 is SGHAT, CDR2 FQNNGV, per germline. This CDR3 contains 13 residues. CDR3 region: CASSPHAGDTQYF. CDR3 nucleotides: TGTGCCAGCAGCCCCCACGCGGGAGATACGCAGTATTTT.

The J gene is TRBJ2-2, the V gene TRBV4-2, with TRBD2 identical over 11 bases. The CDR3 is 18 residues long. The ends lost 0 bases at V and 3 bases at J; junction bases unmatched: 6. CDR1 is LGHNA, CDR2 YNFKEQ, per germline. The CDR3 region has the DNA TGTGCCAGCAGCCAAGATCCTAGCGGGGGGTACGACACCGGGGAGCTGTTTTTT. This gives the protein CASSQDPSGGYDTGELFF.

In this sample, this clone turned up once. The chain has TRBV2 and TRBJ2-7; D might be TRBD2 (5 bases). The CDR3 sequence is 11 residues long. The V gene lost 7 bases and the J gene lost 7 bases, with 11 bases spanning the gap. Germline lookup yields CDR1 SNHLY and CDR2 FYNNEI. The CDR3 region has the DNA TGTGCCAGCACCGGATGGACTGAGCAGTACTTC. Translation: CASTGWTEQYF.

V and J are TRBV2 and TRBJ2-1; 8 nucleotides agree with TRBD1. The germline V gene has CDR1 SNHLY and CDR2 FYNNEI. With V trimmed by 8 bases and J by 2 bases, 5 bases remained unmatched. The CDR3 spans 14 residues. CDR3 residues: CASRTGQAYNEQFF. The DNA of the CDR3 is TGTGCCAGCCGGACGGGACAGGCCTACAATGAGCAGTTCTTC.

The chain combines TRBV6-4 with TRBJ1-1; D gene uncertain. Germline V gene data show CDR1 as MRHNA and CDR2 as SNTAGT. The length of the CDR3 is 12 residues. V lost 8 bases and J lost 8, with 15 bases in between. CDR3 region: CASRLPTGEAFF. The CDR3 DNA follows: TGTGCCAGCCGACTACCCACGGGGGAAGCTTTCTTT.

This chain links TRBV5-1 with TRBJ2-7; D might be TRBD2 (5 bases). Trimming pared 0 bases from V and 4 bases from J, leaving 11 bases between. CDR3 length: 14 amino acids. Germline V gene data show CDR1 as SGHRS and CDR2 as YFSETQ. CDR3 sequence reads: CASSLGPGKYEQYF. The CDR3 DNA follows: TGCGCCAGCAGCTTGGGTCCCGGGAAGTACGAGCAGTACTTC.

The V call is TRBV6-5, the J call TRBJ1-4, with 8 bases identical to TRBD1. The CDR3 has 13 amino acids. Germline loops: CDR1 MNHEY, CDR2 SVGAGI. After removal of 6 bases from V and 7 bases from J, the junction contained 4 bases not matched to a gene. The CDR3 DNA sequence: TGTGCCAGCAGGAGGACAGGGACTGAAAAACTGTTTTTT. This codes for CASRRTGTEKLFF.

This chain uses TRBV3-1 (or the pseudogene TRBV3-2) with TRBJ1-1; D is unresolved. This CDR3 has 8 amino acids. Germline V gene sequence: CDR1 LGHDT, CDR2 YNNKEL (reference sequence). The V gene lost 8 bases and the J gene lost 10 bases, with 5 bases spanning the gap. DNA of the CDR3: TGTGCCAGCCTCCCAGCTTTCTTT. The encoded protein is CASLPAFF.

This chain uses TRBV6-5 with TRBJ1-1; 9 positions agree with TRBD1. The CDR3 is 14 amino acids. Losses at the gene ends were 6 bases for V and 11 bases for J; bases not matched to a gene: 13. Looked up from germline, CDR1 is MNHEY and CDR2 is SVGAGI. The CDR3 spells CASRVGQGFSRAFF. The CDR3 coding sequence is TGTGCCAGCAGAGTAGGACAGGGGTTTTCAAGGGCTTTCTTT.

This clone has only one observation. The chain joins TRBV15 to TRBJ1-3; the D gene is possibly TRBD1 (5 bases). Germline V lookup: CDR1 LNHNV, CDR2 YYDKDF (reference sequence). The CDR3 has 13 amino acids. V lost 7 bases, J lost 4 bases, and 11 bases lay in between. In DNA, the CDR3 is TGTGCCACCACAGGGCAATACGGAAACACCATATATTTT. Translation gives CATTGQYGNTIYF.

Notes on this clone: One end of the junction is discordant with germline, which a read error may explain. This chain connects TRBV7-7 to TRBJ2-2; 10 bases line up with TRBD2. CDR3 length: 15 amino acids. Germline assignment: CDR1 SSHAT and CDR2 FNYEAQ (reference sequence). The CDR3 is CASSTTSGVGGELFF. CDR3 nucleotide sequence: TGTGCTAGCAGCACCACTAGCGGGGTTGGCGGGGAGCTGTTTTTT.

The chain links TRBV19 to TRBJ1-1, with D possibly matching TRBD1 (6 bases). V lost 2 bases and J 2 bases, leaving 12 bases between the germline ends. The CDR3 is 15 amino acids. The germline gives CDR1 LNHDA, CDR2 SQIVND (reference sequence). DNA of the CDR3: TGTGCCAGTAGTATATCGGCAGGGGCCAACACTGAAGCTTTCTTT. It is translated as CASSISAGANTEAFF. The full variable domain, completed using reference TRBV19 and TRBJ1-1, is DGGITQSPKYLFRKEGQNVTLSCEQNLNHDAMYWYRQDPGQGLRLIYYSQIVNDFQKGDIAEGYSVSREKKESFPLTVTSAQKNPTAFYLCASSISAGANTEAFFGQGTRLTVV.